This T cell receptor beta chain was recorded in a study of blood T cells in healthy people across ages. Findings of the study overall: Fewer expanded clones and more diversity marked long-lived versus aged donors. Donor CMV status was unknown, possibly confounding expanded clonotype changes. Getting older went along with TCR beta diversity per million T cells dropping roughly linearly.

Alongside a J-beta primer mix, a sample-barcoded 5' primer served in a second PCR lasting about 7 to 12 cycles. TCRdb itself ran the 5' RACE reads through MiXCR, one entry per CDR3 protein. This sample has 700,000 to 850,000 distinct CDR3 sequences, with 36% found just once. To note about this clonotype: Its matching antigen is unknown.

The CDR3 has 16 amino acids. Germline CDR1 MNHNS, CDR2 SASEGT. The ends lost 6 bases at V and 1 base at J; junction bases unmatched: 7. This chain uses TRBV6-1 with TRBJ2-1; 9 bases are a match to TRBD2. Material: blood. This clonotype was sampled from a man aged 18 to 29 in good health. The CDR3 protein is CASRDSGSTSYNEQFF. The DNA of the CDR3 is TGTGCCAGCAGAGATAGCGGGAGTACATCCTACAATGAGCAGTTCTTC.